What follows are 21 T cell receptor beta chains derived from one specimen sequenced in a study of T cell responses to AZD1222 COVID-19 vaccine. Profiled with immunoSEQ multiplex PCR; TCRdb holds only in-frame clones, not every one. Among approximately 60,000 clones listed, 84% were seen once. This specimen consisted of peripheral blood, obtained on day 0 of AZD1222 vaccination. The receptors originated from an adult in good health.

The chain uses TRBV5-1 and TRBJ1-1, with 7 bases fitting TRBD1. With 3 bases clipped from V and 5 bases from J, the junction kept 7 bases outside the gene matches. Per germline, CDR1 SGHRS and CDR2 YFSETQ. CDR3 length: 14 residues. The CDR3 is CASSSQGQGTEAFF. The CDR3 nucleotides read TGCGCCAGCAGCTCACAGGGGCAAGGAACTGAAGCTTTCTTT.

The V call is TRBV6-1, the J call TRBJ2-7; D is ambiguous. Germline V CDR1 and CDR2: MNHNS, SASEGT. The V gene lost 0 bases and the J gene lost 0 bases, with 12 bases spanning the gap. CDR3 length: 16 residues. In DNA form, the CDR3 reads TGTGCCAGCAGTGAAGCGCTAACTCAGTCCTCCTACGAGCAGTACTTC. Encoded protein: CASSEALTQSSYEQYF.

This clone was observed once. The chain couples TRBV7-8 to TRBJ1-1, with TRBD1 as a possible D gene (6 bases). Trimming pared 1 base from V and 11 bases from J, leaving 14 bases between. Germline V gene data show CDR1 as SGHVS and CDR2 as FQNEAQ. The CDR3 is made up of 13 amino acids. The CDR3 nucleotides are TGTGCCAGCAGCTTAGACAGGGCGGATGGGGCTTTCTTT. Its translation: CASSLDRADGAFF.

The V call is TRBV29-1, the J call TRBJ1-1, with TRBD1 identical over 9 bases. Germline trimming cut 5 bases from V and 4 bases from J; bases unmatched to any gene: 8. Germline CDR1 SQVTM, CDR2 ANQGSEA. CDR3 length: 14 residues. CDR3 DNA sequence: TGCAGCGTTTTCACAGGGGGCGCTGGCACTGAAGCTTTCTTT. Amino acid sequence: CSVFTGGAGTEAFF.

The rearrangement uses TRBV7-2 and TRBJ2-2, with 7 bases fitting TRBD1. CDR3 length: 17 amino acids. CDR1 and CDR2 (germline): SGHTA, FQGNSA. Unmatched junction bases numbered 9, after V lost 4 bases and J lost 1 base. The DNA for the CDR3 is TGTGCCAGCAGCTCCACCTCCGGGACAGTGAACACCGGGGAGCTGTTTTTT. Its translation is CASSSTSGTVNTGELFF.

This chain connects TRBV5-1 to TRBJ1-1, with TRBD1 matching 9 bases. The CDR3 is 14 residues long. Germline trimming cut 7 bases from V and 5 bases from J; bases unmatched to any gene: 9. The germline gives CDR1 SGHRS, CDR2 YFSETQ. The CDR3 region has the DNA TGCGCCAGCCATATAGGGACAGGGATAACTGAAGCTTTCTTT. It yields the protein CASHIGTGITEAFF.

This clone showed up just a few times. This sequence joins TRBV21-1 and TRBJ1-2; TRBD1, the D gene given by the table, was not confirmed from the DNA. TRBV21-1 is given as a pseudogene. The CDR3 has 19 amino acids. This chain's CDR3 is CASSKVPQSIYRSGYGYTF. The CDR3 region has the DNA TGTGCCAGCAGCAAAGTCCCGCAATCAATATACAGGTCAGGGTATGGCTACACCTTC.

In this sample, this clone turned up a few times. The CDR3 sequence is CSASRANTGELFF. The CDR3 DNA reads as TGCAGTGCTAGTCGGGCGAACACCGGGGAGCTGTTTTTT. The V gene is TRBV20-1, the J gene TRBJ2-2; D gene ambiguous. The V and J ends lost 3 bases and 0 bases respectively, with 5 bases between them. The CDR3 extends over 13 amino acids. Germline CDR1 DFQATT, CDR2 SNEGSKA (reference sequence).

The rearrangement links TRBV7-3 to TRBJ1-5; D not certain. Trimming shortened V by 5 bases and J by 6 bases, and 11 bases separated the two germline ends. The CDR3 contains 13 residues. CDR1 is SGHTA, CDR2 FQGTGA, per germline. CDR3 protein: CASSPGFRQPQHF. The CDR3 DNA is TGTGCCAGCAGCCCCGGGTTTCGTCAGCCCCAGCATTTT.

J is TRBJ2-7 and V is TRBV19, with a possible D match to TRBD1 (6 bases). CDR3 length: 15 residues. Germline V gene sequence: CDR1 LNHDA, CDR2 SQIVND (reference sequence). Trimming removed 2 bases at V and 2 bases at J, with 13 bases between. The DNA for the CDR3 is TGTGCCAGTAGTATATGGGGGCAGGGCACCTACGAGCAGTACTTC. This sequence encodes CASSIWGQGTYEQYF.

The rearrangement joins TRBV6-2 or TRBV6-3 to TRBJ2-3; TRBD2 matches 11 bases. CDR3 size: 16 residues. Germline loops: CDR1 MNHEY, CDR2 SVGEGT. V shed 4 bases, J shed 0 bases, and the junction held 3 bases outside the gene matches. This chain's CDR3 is CASSSGLAASTDTQYF. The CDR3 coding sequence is TGTGCCAGCAGTTCGGGACTAGCGGCTAGCACAGATACGCAGTATTTT.

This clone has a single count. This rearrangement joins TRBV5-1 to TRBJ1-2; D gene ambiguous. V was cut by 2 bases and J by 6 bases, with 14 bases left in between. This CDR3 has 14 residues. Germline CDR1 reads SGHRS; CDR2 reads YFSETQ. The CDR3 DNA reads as TGCGCCAGCAGCTTCCCCGGGAGCGGTAATGGCTACACCTTC. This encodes CASSFPGSGNGYTF.

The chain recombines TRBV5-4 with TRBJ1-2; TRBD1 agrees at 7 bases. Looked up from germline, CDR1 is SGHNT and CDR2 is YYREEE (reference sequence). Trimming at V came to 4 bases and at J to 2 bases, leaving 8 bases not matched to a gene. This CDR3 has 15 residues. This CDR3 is CASSPPGQLNYGYTF. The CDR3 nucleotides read TGTGCCAGCAGCCCGCCGGGACAGCTAAACTATGGCTACACCTTC.

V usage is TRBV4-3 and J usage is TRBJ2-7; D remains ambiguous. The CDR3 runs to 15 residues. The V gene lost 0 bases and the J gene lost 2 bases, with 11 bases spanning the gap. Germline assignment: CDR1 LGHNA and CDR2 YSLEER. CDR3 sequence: CASSQEGQVPYEQYF. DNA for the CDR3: TGCGCCAGCAGCCAAGAAGGGCAGGTCCCCTACGAGCAGTACTTC.

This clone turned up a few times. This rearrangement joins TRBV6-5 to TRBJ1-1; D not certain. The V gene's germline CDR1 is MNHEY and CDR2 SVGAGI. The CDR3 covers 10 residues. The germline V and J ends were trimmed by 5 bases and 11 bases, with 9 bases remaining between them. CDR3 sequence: CASSPGSAFF. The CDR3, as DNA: TGTGCCAGCAGTCCCGGGTCCGCTTTCTTT.

CDR3 sequence (DNA): TGTGCCAGCAGTGATTATAAGGGTGAGCAGTTCTTC. It translates to CASSDYKGEQFF. V is TRBV2 and J is TRBJ2-1; D remains unclear. Trimming left V 3 bases short and J 9 bases short, with 9 bases between. CDR3 length equals 12 residues. Germline V gives CDR1 SNHLY, CDR2 FYNNEI.

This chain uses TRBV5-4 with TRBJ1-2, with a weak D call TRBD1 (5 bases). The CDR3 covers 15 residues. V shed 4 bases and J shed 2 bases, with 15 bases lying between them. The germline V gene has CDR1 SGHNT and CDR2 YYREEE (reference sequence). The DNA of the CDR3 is TGTGCCAGCAGCATCCGGGACGGACTCAACTATGGCTACACCTTC. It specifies CASSIRDGLNYGYTF.

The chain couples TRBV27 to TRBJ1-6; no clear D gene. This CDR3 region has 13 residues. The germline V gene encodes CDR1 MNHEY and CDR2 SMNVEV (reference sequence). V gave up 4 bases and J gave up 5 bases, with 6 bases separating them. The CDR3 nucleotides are TGTGCCAGCAGTTGGAGCCATAATTCACCCCTCCACTTT. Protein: CASSWSHNSPLHF.

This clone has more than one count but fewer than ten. The CDR3 nucleotides read TGTGCCAGCGGCAGGGGGATGAACACTGAAGCTTTCTTT. Protein sequence: CASGRGMNTEAFF. This chain joins TRBV6-5 and TRBJ1-1; 7 positions match TRBD1. The CDR3 has 13 amino acids. The ends lost 8 bases at V and 0 bases at J; junction bases unmatched: 3. Germline-derived CDR1 and CDR2 are MNHEY and SVGAGI.

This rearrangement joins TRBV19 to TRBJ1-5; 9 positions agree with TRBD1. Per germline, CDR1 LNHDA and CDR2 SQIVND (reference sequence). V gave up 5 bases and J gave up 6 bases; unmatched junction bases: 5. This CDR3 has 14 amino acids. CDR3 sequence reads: CASSRDRVSQPQHF. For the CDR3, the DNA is TGTGCCAGTAGTCGGGACAGGGTAAGTCAGCCCCAGCATTTT.

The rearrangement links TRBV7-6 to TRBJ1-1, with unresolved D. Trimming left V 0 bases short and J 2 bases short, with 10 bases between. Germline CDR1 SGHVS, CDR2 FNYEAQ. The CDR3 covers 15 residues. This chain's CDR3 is CASSLALGGNTEAFF. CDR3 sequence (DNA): TGTGCCAGCAGCTTAGCCCTCGGCGGTAACACTGAAGCTTTCTTT.